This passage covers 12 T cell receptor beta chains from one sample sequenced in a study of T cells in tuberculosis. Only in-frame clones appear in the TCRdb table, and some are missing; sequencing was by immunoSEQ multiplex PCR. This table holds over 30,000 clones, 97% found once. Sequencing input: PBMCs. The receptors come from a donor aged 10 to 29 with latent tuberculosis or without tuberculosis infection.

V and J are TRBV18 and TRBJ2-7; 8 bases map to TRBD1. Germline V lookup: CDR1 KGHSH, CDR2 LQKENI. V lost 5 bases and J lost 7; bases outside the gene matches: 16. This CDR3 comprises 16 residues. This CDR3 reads CASSDRNRQGTREQYF. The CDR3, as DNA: TGTGCCAGCTCAGACAGGAACCGACAGGGGACGAGGGAGCAGTACTTC. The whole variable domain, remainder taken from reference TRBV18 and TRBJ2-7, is NAGVMQNPRHLVRRRGQEARLRCSPMKGHSHVYWYRQLPEEGLKFMVYLQKENIIDESGMPKERFSAEFPKEGPSILRIQQVVRGDSAAYFCASSDRNRQGTREQYFGPGTRLTVT.

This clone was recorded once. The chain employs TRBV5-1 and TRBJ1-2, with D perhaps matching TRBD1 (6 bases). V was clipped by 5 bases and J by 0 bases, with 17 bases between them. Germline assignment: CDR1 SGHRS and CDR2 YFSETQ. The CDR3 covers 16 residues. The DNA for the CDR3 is TGCGCCAGCAGTCTTACTACAGGGTCTCCTAACTATGGCTACACCTTC. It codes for CASSLTTGSPNYGYTF.

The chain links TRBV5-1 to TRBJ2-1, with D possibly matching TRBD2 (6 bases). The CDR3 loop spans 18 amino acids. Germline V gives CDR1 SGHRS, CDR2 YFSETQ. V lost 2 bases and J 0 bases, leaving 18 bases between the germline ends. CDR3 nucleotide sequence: TGCGCCAGCAGCTTTATATCCCCAGCGACTAGCTCCTACAATGAGCAGTTCTTC. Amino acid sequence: CASSFISPATSSYNEQFF.

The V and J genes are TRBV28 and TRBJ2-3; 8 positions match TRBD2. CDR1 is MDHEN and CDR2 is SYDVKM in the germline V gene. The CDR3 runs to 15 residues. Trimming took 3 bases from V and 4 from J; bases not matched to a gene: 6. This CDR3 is CASSLSGRGADTQYF. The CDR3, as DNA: TGTGCCAGCAGTTTGAGCGGGAGAGGGGCAGATACGCAGTATTTT.

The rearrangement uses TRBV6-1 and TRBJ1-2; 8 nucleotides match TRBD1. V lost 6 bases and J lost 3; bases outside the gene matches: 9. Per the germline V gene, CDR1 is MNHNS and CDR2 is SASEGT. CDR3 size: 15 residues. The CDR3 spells CASSLLTGEDYGYTF. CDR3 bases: TGTGCCAGCAGCCTTTTGACAGGGGAGGACTATGGCTACACCTTC.

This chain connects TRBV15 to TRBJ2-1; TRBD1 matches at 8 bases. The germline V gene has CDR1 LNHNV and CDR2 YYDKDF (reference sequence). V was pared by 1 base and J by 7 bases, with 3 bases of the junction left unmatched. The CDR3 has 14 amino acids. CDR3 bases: TGTGCCACCAGCAGAGGGGACAGGCTGAATGAGCAGTTCTTC. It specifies CATSRGDRLNEQFF.

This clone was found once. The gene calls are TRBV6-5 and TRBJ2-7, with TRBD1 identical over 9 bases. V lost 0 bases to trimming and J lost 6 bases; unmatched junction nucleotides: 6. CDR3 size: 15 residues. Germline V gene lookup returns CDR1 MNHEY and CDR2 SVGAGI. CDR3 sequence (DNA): TGTGCCAGCAGTTACTCTATGGGACAGGGTCGCGAGCAGTACTTC. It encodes CASSYSMGQGREQYF.

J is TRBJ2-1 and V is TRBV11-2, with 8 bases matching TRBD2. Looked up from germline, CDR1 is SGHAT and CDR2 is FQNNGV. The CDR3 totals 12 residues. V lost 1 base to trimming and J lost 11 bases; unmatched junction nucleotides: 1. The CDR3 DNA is TGTGCCAGCAGCTTAGGCGGGGGGAAGCAGTTCTTC. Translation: CASSLGGGKQFF.

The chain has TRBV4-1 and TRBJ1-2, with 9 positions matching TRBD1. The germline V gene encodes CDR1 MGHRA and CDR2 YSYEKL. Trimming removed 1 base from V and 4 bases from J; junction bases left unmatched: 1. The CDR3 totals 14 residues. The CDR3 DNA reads TGCGCCAGCAGCCAAGCGGACAGGGGCTATGGCTACACCTTC. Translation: CASSQADRGYGYTF.

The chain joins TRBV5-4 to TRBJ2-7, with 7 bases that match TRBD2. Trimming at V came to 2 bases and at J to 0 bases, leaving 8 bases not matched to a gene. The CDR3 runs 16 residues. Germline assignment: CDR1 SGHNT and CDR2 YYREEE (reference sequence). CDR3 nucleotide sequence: TGTGCCAGCAGCTTTGGGGGGAGGGCGAGCTCCTACGAGCAGTACTTC. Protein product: CASSFGGRASSYEQYF.

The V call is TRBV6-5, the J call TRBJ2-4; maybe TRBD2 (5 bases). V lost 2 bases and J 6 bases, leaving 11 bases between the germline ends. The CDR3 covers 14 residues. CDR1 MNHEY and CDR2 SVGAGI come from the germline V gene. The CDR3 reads CASSYSDRGNIQYF. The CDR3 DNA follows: TGTGCCAGCAGTTACAGCGACCGGGGAAACATTCAGTACTTC.

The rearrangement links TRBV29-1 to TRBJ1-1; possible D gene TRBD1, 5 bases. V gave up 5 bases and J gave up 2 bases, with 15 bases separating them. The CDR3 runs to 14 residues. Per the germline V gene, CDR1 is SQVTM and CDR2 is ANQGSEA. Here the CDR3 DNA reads TGCAGCGTTCATGTCTGGGGCCAAAACACTGAAGCTTTCTTT. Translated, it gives CSVHVWGQNTEAFF. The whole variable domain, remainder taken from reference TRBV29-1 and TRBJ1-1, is SAVISQKPSRDICQRGTSLTIQCQVDSQVTMMFWYRQQPGQSLTLIATANQGSEATYESGFVIDKFPISRPNLTFSTLTVSNMSPEDSSIYLCSVHVWGQNTEAFFGQGTRLTVV.